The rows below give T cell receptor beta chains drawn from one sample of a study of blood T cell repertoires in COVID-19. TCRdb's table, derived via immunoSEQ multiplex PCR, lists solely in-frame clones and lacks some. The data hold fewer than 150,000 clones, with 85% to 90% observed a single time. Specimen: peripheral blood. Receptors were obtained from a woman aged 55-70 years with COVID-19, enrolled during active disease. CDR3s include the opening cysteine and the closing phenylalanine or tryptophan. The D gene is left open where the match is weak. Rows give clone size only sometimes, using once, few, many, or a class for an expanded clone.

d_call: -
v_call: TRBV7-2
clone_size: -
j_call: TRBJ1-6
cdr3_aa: CASSARQAGSYNSPLHF
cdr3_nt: TGTGCCAGCAGCGCCCGACAGGCGGGCTCCTATAATTCACCCCTCCACTTT

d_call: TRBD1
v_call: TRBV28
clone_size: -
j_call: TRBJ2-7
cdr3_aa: CASSSRNPGQGLEQYF
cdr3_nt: TGTGCCAGCAGTTCGCGTAATCCGGGACAGGGGCTCGAGCAGTACTTC

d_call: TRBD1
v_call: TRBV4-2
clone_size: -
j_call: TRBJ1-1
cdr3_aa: CASSQGPWDRGPPNTEAFF
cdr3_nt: TGTGCCAGCAGCCAAGGGCCCTGGGACAGGGGGCCTCCTAACACTGAAGCTTTCTTT

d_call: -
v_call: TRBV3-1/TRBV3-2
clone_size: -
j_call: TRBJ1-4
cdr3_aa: CASSGGEKLFF
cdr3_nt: TGTGCCAGCAGCGGAGGGGAAAAACTGTTTTTT

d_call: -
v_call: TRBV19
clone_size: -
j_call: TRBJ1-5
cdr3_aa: CASSRQDHSNQPQHF
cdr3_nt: TGTGCCAGTAGTAGACAGGATCATAGCAATCAGCCCCAGCATTTT

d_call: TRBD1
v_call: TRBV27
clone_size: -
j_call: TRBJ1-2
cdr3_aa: CASRQGNYGYTF
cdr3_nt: TGTGCCAGCCGACAGGGGAACTATGGCTACACCTTC

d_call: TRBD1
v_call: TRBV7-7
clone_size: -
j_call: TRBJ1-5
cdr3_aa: CASTRSPGGNQPQHF
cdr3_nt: TGTGCCAGCACCAGATCCCCAGGGGGGAATCAGCCCCAGCATTTT

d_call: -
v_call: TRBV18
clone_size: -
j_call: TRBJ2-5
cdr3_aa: CASSPSIQETQYF
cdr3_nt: TGTGCCAGCTCACCATCAATCCAAGAGACCCAGTACTTC

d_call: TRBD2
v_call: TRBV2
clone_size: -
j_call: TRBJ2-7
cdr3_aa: CASRGLAGRYEQYF
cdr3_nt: TGTGCCAGCAGAGGACTAGCGGGGCGCTACGAGCAGTACTTC

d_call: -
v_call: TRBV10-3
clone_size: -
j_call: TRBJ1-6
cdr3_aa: CAISPDSSYNSPLHF
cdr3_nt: TGTGCCATCAGTCCAGACAGCTCCTATAATTCACCCCTCCACTTT

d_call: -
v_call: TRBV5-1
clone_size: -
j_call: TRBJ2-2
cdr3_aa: CASSLTTSLNTGELFF
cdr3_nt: TGCGCCAGCAGCTTGACAACTAGCTTGAACACCGGGGAGCTGTTTTTT

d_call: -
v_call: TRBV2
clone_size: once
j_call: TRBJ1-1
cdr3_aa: CASRGSGVDLAFF
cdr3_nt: TGTGCCAGCAGGGGATCCGGGGTTGATTTAGCTTTCTTT

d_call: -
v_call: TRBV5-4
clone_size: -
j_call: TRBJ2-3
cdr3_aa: CASSLVGTSTDTQYF
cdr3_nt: TGTGCCAGCAGCTTGGTGGGGACTAGCACAGATACGCAGTATTTT

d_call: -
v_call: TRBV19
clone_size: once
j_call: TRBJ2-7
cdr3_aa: CASKPTDGEQYF
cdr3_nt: TGTGCCAGTAAGCCGACAGACGGCGAGCAGTACTTC

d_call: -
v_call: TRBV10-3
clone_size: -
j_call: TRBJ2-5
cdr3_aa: CAISRMFQETQYF
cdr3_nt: TGTGCCATCAGCAGAATGTTCCAAGAGACCCAGTACTTC

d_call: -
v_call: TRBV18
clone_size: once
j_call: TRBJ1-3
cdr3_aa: CASSPPMGRHSGNTIYF
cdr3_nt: TGTGCCAGCTCACCCCCCATGGGCAGACACTCTGGAAACACCATATATTTT

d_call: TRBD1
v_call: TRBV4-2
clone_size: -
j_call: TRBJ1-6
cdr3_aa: CASSHDRGYSPLHF
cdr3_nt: TGTGCCAGCAGCCATGACAGGGGTTACTCACCCCTCCACTTT

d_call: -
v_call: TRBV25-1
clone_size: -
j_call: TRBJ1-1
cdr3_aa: CASRGEGATEAFF
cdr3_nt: TGTGCCAGCAGGGGGGAGGGAGCCACTGAAGCTTTCTTT

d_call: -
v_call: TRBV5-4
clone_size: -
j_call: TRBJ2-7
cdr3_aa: CASSSQQGVGTYEQYF
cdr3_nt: TGTGCCAGCAGCTCCCAACAGGGAGTAGGAACCTACGAGCAGTACTTC

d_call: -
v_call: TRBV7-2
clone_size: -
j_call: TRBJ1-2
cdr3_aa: CASSRLSGGHGYTF
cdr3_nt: TGTGCCAGCAGCCGCCTTTCGGGAGGGCATGGCTACACCTTC

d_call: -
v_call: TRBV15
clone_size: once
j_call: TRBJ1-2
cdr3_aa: CATSRDRGYGYTF
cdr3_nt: TGTGCCACCAGCAGAGATAGGGGCTATGGCTACACCTTC

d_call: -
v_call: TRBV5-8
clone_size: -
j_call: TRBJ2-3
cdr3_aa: CASSPGVKTSDTQYF
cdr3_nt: TGTGCCAGCAGCCCAGGGGTGAAAACGTCAGATACGCAGTATTTT

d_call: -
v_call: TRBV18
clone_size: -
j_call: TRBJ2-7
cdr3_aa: CASSPLGLYEQYF
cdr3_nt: TGTGCCAGCTCACCCTTGGGGCTGTACGAGCAGTACTTC

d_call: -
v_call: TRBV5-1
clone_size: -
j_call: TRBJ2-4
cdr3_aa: CASSLGGLAKNIQYF
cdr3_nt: TGCGCCAGCAGCTTGGGGGGGCTGGCCAAAAACATTCAGTACTTC

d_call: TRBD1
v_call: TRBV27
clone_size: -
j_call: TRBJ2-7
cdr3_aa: CASSSQGSYEQYF
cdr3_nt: TGTGCCAGCAGTTCACAGGGGTCCTACGAGCAGTACTTC

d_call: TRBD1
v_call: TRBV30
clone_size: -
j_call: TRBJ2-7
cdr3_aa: CAWSSRDRGDEQYF
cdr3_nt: TGTGCCTGGAGTAGCCGGGACAGGGGCGACGAGCAGTACTTC

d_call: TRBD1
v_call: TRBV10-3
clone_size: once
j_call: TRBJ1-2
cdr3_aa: CAIRNTASGTAYGYTF
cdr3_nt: TGTGCCATCAGGAACACCGCCTCCGGGACAGCCTATGGCTACACCTTC

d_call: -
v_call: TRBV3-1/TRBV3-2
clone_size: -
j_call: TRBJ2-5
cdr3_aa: CASTSRGGETQYF
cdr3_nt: TGTGCCAGCACCTCCCGAGGGGGAGAGACCCAGTACTTC

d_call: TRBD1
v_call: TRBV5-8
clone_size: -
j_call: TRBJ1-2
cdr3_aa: CASSHRGVPNYGYTF
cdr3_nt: TGTGCCAGCAGCCACAGGGGTGTTCCTAACTATGGCTACACCTTC

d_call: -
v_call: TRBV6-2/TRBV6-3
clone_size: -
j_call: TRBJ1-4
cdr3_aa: CASSYPEISNEKLFF
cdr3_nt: TGTGCCAGCAGTTACCCCGAGATAAGCAATGAAAAACTGTTTTTT

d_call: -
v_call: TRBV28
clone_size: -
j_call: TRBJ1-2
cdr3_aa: CASRPTGYGYTF
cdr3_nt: TGTGCCAGCAGGCCCACAGGGTATGGCTACACCTTC

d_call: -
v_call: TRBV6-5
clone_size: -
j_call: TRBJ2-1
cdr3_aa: CASKRGGYNEQFF
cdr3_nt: TGTGCCAGCAAACGGGGAGGTTACAATGAGCAGTTCTTC

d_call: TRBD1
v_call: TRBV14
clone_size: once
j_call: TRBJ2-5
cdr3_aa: CASSQEPRDRDTETQYF
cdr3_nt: TGTGCCAGCAGCCAAGAACCCCGGGACAGGGACACGGAGACCCAGTACTTC

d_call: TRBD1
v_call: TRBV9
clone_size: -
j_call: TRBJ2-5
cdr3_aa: CASSERTGEETQYF
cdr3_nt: TGTGCCAGCAGCGAACGGACAGGGGAAGAGACCCAGTACTTC

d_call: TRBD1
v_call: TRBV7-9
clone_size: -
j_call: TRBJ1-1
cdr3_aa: CASSLDRGKAFF
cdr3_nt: TGTGCCAGCAGCTTAGACAGGGGGAAAGCTTTCTTT

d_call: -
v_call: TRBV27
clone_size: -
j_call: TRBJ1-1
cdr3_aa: CASSLNRANTEAFF
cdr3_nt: TGTGCCAGCAGTTTAAACAGAGCGAACACTGAAGCTTTCTTT

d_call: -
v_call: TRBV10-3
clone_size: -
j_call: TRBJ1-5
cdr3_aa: CAISEFSAGLHF
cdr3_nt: TGTGCCATCAGTGAGTTCAGTGCAGGTCTACATTTT

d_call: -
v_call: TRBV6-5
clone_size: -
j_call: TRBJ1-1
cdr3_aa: CASSYSLLRGTEAFF
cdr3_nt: TGTGCCAGCAGTTACAGTCTGTTACGGGGTACTGAAGCTTTCTTT

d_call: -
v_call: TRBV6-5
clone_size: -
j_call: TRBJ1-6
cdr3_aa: CASSYSGGGVSPLHF
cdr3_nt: TGTGCCAGCAGTTACTCAGGCGGGGGTGTCTCACCCCTCCACTTT

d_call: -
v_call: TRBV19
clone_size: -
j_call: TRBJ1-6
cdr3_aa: CASSTAGGSSSPLHF
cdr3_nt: TGTGCCAGTAGTACCGCCGGGGGTTCGAGTTCACCCCTCCACTTT

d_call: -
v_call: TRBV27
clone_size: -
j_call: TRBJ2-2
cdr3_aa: CASSLGTLNTGELFF
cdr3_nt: TGTGCCAGCAGTTTAGGGACATTGAACACCGGGGAGCTGTTTTTT

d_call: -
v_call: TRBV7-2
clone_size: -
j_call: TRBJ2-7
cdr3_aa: CASSFTWRDEQYF
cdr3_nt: TGTGCCAGCAGCTTTACATGGCGGGACGAGCAGTACTTC